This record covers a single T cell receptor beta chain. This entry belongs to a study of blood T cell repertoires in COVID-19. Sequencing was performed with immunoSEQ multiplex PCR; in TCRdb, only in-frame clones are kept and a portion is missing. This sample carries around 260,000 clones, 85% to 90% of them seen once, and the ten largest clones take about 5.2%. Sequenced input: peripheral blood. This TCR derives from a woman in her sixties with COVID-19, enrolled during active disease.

CDR3 DNA sequence: TGTGCCAGCAGCGGGGACAGGGCAATCTATGGCTACACCTTC. Protein product: CASSGDRAIYGYTF. The chain employs TRBV28 and TRBJ1-2; TRBD1 matches at 9 bases. The ends lost 6 bases at V and 4 bases at J; junction bases unmatched: 6. CDR1 MDHEN and CDR2 SYDVKM come from the germline V gene. This CDR3 is 14 amino acids long.